A selection of T cell receptor beta chains follows, all from one sample in a study of graft-versus-host responses after intestinal transplantation. The assay was immunoSEQ multiplex PCR, and TCRdb's table has in-frame clones only and misses some. The table lists tens of thousands of clones, approximately 92% of them singletons, with approximately 0.3% in the top ten. Their cognate antigens are unknown. The sample was unstimulated CD4+ T cells sorted from spleen or lymph node cells, taken before intestinal transplant. The receptors derive from a human donor who received an intestinal transplant. CDR3s include the opening cysteine and the closing phenylalanine or tryptophan.

V	J	CDR3
TRBV19	TRBJ2-2	CASNPRGGELFF
TRBV4-1	TRBJ2-3	CASSQDPANTDTQYF
TRBV7-3	TRBJ2-1	CASSSVGLAGYNEQFF
TRBV5-6	TRBJ2-3	CASSPAGGPSTDTQYF
TRBV6-1	TRBJ1-1	CASRGQVMNTEAFF
TRBV6-5	TRBJ1-2	CASSSNREPYGYTF
TRBV6-5	TRBJ1-1	CASNRGTEAFF
TRBV7-2	TRBJ2-7	CASSTGSGSPYEQYF
TRBV6-4	TRBJ2-3	CASSDATDTQYF
TRBV6-5	TRBJ2-1	CASSYQYNEQFF